The rows below give T cell receptor beta chains drawn from one sample of a study of shared clonotypes between healthy human individuals. The protocol was immunoSEQ multiplex PCR, while the TCRdb copy is restricted to in-frame clones and leaves out a portion. Of hundreds of thousands of clones in the sample, approximately 79% are singletons; the top ten hold about 1.7%. The source material was memory CD4+ T cells sorted from blood. The source is a woman in her twenties or thirties in good health. The CDR3 runs from the conserved cysteine through the conserved F or W. The D gene is left open where the match is weak. Clone size, where shown, is once, few, many, or a class for clones that have expanded.

>many|TRBV19|TRBJ1-4|-
TGTGCCAGTAGTTCCCGGGGTGCGGGAATTAATGAAAAACTGTTTTTT
CASSSRGAGINEKLFF
>-|TRBV7-9|TRBJ2-2|-
TGTGCCAGCAGCTTAGATTACGGGGTGCCCGGGGAGCTGTTTTTT
CASSLDYGVPGELFF
>-|TRBV20-1|TRBJ2-1|-
TGCAGCCGAAGCTCTTACAATGAGCAGTTCTTC
CSRSSYNEQFF
>-|TRBV5-6|TRBJ2-2|TRBD2
TGTGCCAGCAGCCCGACTAGCGGGATAAACACCGGGGAGCTGTTTTTT
CASSPTSGINTGELFF
>-|TRBV7-2|TRBJ1-5|-
TGTGCCAGCAGCCCACAAACAGGGTTAAGCAATCAGCCCCAGCATTTT
CASSPQTGLSNQPQHF
>-|TRBV11-2|TRBJ2-7|-
TGTGCCAGCAGCTTAGAAGCGAAGGGGGTGCAGTACTTC
CASSLEAKGVQYF
>-|TRBV30|TRBJ1-1|-
TGTGCCTGGAGTGTACATTGGGTGCCTGAAGCTTTCTTT
CAWSVHWVPEAFF
>-|TRBV18|TRBJ2-1|TRBD1
TGTGCCAGCTCACCCCTAGGACAGGGAATGCATGAGCAGTTCTTC
CASSPLGQGMHEQFF
>-|TRBV29-1|TRBJ2-7|-
TGCAGCGTTGAAACAGGGAACAGGGCCTCCTACGAGCAGTACTTC
CSVETGNRASYEQYF
>-|TRBV28|TRBJ2-4|-
TGTGCCAGCAGCCCCGTGGGGACCAAAAACATTCAGTACTTC
CASSPVGTKNIQYF
>-|TRBV7-9|TRBJ2-1|-
TGTGCCAGCAGCTTAGTGTCCGTCGCCGGGCAGTTCTTC
CASSLVSVAGQFF
>few|TRBV28|TRBJ1-6|-
TGTGCCAGCAGTCCACAGGGATACAATAATTCACCCCTCCACTTT
CASSPQGYNNSPLHF
>-|TRBV19|TRBJ1-1|-
TGTGCCAGTAGTCCAGCGCAGTTGAACACTGAAGCTTTCTTT
CASSPAQLNTEAFF
>-|TRBV6-1|TRBJ2-7|-
TGTGCCAGCAGTGAAGCGCTTCGAGAGAATCAGTACTTC
CASSEALRENQYF
>-|TRBV5-8|TRBJ1-1|-
TGTGCCAGCAGTACCTCCCTGTCCACTTTGGGGAAATTT
CASSTSLSTLGKF